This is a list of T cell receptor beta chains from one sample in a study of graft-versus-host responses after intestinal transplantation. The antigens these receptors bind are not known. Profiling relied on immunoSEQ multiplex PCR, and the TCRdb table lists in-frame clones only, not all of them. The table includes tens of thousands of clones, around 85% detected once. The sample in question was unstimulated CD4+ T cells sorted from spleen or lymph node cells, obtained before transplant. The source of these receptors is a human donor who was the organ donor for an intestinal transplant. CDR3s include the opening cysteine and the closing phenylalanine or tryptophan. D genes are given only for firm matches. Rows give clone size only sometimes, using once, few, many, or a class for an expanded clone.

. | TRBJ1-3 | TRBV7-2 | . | CASSPSKGRNTIYF | TGTGCCAGCAGCCCCTCAAAGGGGCGGAACACCATATATTTT
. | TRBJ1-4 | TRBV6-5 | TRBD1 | CASRRGTGEKLFF | TGTGCCAGCAGACGAGGGACAGGTGAAAAACTGTTTTTT
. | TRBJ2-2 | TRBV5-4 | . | CASSLVAGELFF | TGTGCCAGCAGCTTGGTAGCGGGGGAGCTGTTTTTT
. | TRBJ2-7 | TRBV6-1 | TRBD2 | CASVRASGSLEQYF | TGTGCCAGCGTAAGGGCTAGCGGGAGCCTCGAGCAGTACTTC
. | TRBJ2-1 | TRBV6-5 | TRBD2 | CASSYTSGAPYNEQFF | TGTGCCAGCAGTTACACCAGCGGGGCCCCCTACAATGAGCAGTTCTTC
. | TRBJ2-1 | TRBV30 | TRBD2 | CAWSASLAGGPYNEQFF | TGTGCCTGGAGTGCATCTTTAGCGGGGGGGCCTTACAATGAGCAGTTCTTC
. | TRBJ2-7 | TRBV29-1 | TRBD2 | CSVETSGSEQYF | TGCAGCGTTGAAACTAGCGGGAGCGAGCAGTACTTC
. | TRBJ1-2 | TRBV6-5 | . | CASSGGGGYTF | TGTGCCAGCAGCGGAGGGGGAGGCTACACCTTC
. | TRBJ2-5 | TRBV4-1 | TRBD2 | CASSPQAPGLAGGPQETQYF | TGCGCCAGCAGCCCTCAGGCACCGGGACTAGCGGGAGGGCCTCAAGAGACCCAGTACTTC
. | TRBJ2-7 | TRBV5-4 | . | CASSFYSSYEQYF | TGTGCCAGCAGCTTCTACAGCTCCTACGAGCAGTACTTC
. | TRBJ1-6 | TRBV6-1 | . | CASSEARRLNSPLHF | TGTGCCAGCAGTGAAGCTCGGAGGCTTAATTCACCCCTCCACTTT
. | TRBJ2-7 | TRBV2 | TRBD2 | CASSEWGTSYEQYF | TGTGCCAGCAGTGAATGGGGGACTAGCTACGAGCAGTACTTC
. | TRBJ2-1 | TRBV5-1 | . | CASSLNGVHYNEQFF | TGCGCCAGCAGCTTGAACGGGGTCCACTACAATGAGCAGTTCTTC
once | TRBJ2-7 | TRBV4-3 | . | CASSQGLSYEQYF | TGCGCCAGCAGCCAGGGACTTTCCTACGAGCAGTACTTC
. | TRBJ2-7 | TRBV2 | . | CASTQASETYEQYF | TGTGCCAGCACCCAGGCATCGGAGACCTACGAGCAGTACTTC
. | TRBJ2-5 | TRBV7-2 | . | CASSLAGSQQETQYF | TGTGCCAGCAGCTTAGCAGGATCACAGCAAGAGACCCAGTACTTC
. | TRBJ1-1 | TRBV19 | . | CASSIQDTEAFF | TGTGCCAGTAGTATTCAAGACACTGAAGCTTTCTTT
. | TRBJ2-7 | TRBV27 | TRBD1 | CASSLPGGEQYF | TGTGCCAGCAGTTTACCAGGGGGCGAGCAGTACTTC
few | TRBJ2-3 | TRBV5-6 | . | CASSLVRGDTQYF | TGTGCCAGCAGCTTGGTTCGGGGGGATACGCAGTATTTT
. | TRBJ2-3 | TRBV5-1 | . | CASSLTTLSTDTQYF | TGCGCCAGCAGCTTGACTACACTTAGCACAGATACGCAGTATTTT
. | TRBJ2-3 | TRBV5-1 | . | CASSLAGGLDTQYF | TGCGCCAGCAGCTTGGCCGGGGGTCTAGATACGCAGTATTTT
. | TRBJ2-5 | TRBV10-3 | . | CATNRDQETQYF | TGTGCCACAAACAGGGACCAAGAGACCCAGTACTTC
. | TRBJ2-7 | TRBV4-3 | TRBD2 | CASSQAWTSGNSYEQYF | TGCGCCAGCAGCCAAGCTTGGACTAGCGGGAACTCCTACGAGCAGTACTTC
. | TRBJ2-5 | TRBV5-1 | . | CASSFPEETQYF | TGCGCCAGCAGCTTTCCCGAAGAGACCCAGTACTTC
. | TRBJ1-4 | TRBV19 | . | CASSITDTNEKLFF | TGTGCCAGTAGTATCACGGACACTAATGAAAAACTGTTTTTT
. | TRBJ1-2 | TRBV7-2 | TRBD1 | CASSLDRGNYGYTF | TGTGCCAGCAGCTTAGACAGGGGTAACTATGGCTACACCTTC
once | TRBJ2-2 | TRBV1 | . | CTRSQEKRGGDGELFF | TGCACCCGCAGCCAAGAGAAGCGGGGGGGCGACGGGGAGCTGTTTTTT
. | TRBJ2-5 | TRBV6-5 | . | CASSYGLTQETQYF | TGTGCCAGCAGTTACGGACTAACCCAAGAGACCCAGTACTTC
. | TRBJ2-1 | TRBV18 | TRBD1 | CASSRAGTASYNEQFF | TGTGCCAGCTCACGGGCCGGGACAGCTAGCTACAATGAGCAGTTCTTC
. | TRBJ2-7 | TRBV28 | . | CASSNSPDGRGSYEQYF | TGTGCCAGCAGTAACTCCCCTGACGGGCGGGGCTCCTACGAGCAGTACTTC
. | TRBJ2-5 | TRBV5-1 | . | CASSLANTQETQYF | TGCGCCAGCAGCTTGGCCAACACCCAAGAGACCCAGTACTTC
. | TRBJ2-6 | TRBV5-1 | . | CASSLGGSGANVLTF | TGCGCCAGCAGCTTGGGTGGGTCTGGGGCCAACGTCCTGACTTTC
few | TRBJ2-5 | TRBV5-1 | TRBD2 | CASSLGGGAQETQYF | TGCGCCAGCAGTTTGGGCGGGGGGGCCCAAGAGACCCAGTACTTC
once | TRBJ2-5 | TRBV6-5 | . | CASRGTLKTQYF | TGTGCCAGTCGGGGGACCCTCAAGACCCAGTACTTC
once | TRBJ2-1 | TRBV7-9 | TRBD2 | CASSSRLSGSYNEQFF | TGTGCCAGCAGCTCGCGACTTAGCGGGAGCTACAATGAGCAGTTCTTC
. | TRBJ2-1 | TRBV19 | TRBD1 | CASSVRDSYGEQFF | TGTGCCAGTAGTGTCCGGGACAGCTATGGTGAGCAGTTCTTC
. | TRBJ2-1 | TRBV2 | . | CASRTYNEQFF | TGTGCCAGCAGAACCTACAATGAGCAGTTCTTC
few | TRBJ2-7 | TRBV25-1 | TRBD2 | CASSEGGLAGSYEQYF | TGTGCCAGCAGTGAGGGGGGACTAGCGGGATCCTACGAGCAGTACTTC
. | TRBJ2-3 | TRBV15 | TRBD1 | CATSRAQGQGATDTQYF | TGTGCCACCAGCAGAGCCCAGGGACAGGGGGCCACAGATACGCAGTATTTT
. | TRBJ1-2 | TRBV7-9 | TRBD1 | CASSLGTGESGYTF | TGTGCCAGCAGCTTGGGGACAGGAGAGTCTGGCTACACCTTC
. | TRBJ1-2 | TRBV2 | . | CASRGAGIYGYTF | TGTGCCAGCAGGGGGGCCGGGATCTATGGCTACACCTTC
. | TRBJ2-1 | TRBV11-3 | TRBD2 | CASSLGLAGGFYNEQFF | TGTGCCAGCAGCTTAGGACTAGCGGGGGGGTTCTACAATGAGCAGTTCTTC
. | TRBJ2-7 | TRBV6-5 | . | CASSYGGEQYF | TGTGCCAGCAGTTACGGGGGCGAGCAGTACTTC
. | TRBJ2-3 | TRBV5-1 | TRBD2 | CASSFSGRTDTQYF | TGCGCCAGCAGCTTCAGCGGGAGGACAGATACGCAGTATTTT